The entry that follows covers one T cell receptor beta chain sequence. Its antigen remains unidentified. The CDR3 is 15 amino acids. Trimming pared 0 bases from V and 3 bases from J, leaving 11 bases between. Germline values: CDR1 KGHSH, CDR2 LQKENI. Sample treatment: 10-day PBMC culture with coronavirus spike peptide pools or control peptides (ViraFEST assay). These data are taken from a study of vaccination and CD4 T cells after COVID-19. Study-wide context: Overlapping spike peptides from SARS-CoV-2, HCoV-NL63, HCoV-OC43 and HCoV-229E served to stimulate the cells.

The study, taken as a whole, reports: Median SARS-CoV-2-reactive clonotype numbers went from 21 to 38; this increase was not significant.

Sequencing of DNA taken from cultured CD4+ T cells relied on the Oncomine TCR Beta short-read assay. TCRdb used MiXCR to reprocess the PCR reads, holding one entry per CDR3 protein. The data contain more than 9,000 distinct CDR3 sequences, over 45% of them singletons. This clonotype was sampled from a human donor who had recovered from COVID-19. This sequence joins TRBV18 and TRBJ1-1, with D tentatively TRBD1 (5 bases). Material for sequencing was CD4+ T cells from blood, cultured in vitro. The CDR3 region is CASSPPTGGDTEAFF. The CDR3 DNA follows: TGTGCCAGCTCACCACCTACGGGAGGGGACACTGAAGCTTTCTTT.